This T cell receptor beta chain emerged from a study of CD8+CD57+ T cells in acquired aplastic anemia. The wider study: When averaged, DNA from sorted CD4+ and CD8+ cells came to 2.5 to 3.5 ug.

The sequenced patients had an expansion of CD8+CD57+ cells seen by flow cytometry. The enrolled patients all had severe acquired aplastic anemia. Turning to this clonotype: Its antigen is not identified.

Looked up from germline, CDR1 is KGHDR and CDR2 is SFDVKD. V was trimmed by 5 bases and J by 8 bases, leaving 21 bases between them. The CDR3 is made up of 16 amino acids. It was genomic DNA that served as the template for profiling TCR beta VDJ and CDR3. One entry per CDR3 protein, called by TCRdb with MiXCR from the reads. The sample records about half a million distinct CDR3 sequences, more than 25% being singletons. Regarding the study as a whole: Roughly 28 was the count of CD8+ CDR3 sequences that patients shared with controls.

V gene TRBV24-1 combines with J gene TRBJ1-3; no firm D call. The sample taken for sequencing was sorted CD4+, CD8+, or CD8+CD57+ T cells (not recorded which) from PBMCs. This sequence was found in a human donor with aplastic anemia. The CDR3, as DNA: TGTGCCACCAGTGGGGAGGGTCTTTCCTATGGCTACACCATATATTTT. It yields the protein CATSGEGLSYGYTIYF.